These T cell receptor beta chains were read from a single sample in a study of type 1 regulatory T cells. TCRdb re-called the reads with MiXCR, one entry per CDR3 protein. The sample has roughly 40,000 distinct CDR3 sequences, 12% seen once; the top ten hold 7% to 9%. Antigens of these TCRs are unknown. Sequenced material: cultured non-Tr1 T cells, either the whole culture or a sorted T cell fraction (not recorded which). These receptor sequences come from a human donor in good health. The CDR3 runs from the conserved cysteine through the conserved F or W. Fields, in order: D gene, clone size, J gene, V gene, CDR3 DNA, CDR3 protein. The D gene is left open where the match is weak. The size field is filled for only some rows; it gives once, few, many or a size class.

>NA|many|TRBJ2-1|TRBV29-1
TGCAGCGCTATACGCGGGACATCCTACAATGAGCAGTTCTTC
CSAIRGTSYNEQFF
>TRBD1|few|TRBJ1-5|TRBV19
TGTGCCAGTAGTATAACAGGGGGCGGTCAGCCCCAGCATTTT
CASSITGGGQPQHF
>NA|few|TRBJ2-1|TRBV7-8
TGTGCCAGCAGCTCGAGGGAGACTGTTGATGAGCAGTTCTTC
CASSSRETVDEQFF
>NA|NA|TRBJ2-3|TRBV7-8
TGTGCCAGCAGGGAAGCGGGCACAGATACGCAGTATTTT
CASREAGTDTQYF
>TRBD1|many|TRBJ1-2|TRBV6-6
TGTGCCAGCAGACCGACAGGGGGCGGGGGCTACACCTTC
CASRPTGGGGYTF
>TRBD2|many|TRBJ2-7|TRBV5-1
TGCGCCAGCAGCTGGGAGGGGCGGCCGATCTCCTACGAGCAGTACTTC
CASSWEGRPISYEQYF
>NA|many|TRBJ2-1|TRBV4-1
TGCGCCAGCAGCCCCTTGGGGGGACTGGGCTTTCCCAATGAGCAGTTCTTC
CASSPLGGLGFPNEQFF
>NA|many|TRBJ2-5|TRBV7-2
TGTGCCAGCAGCTTAGCTTCGTCGAGGGAGACCCAGTACTTC
CASSLASSRETQYF
>TRBD2|few|TRBJ2-3|TRBV6-6
TGTGCCAGCAGGAGCCCCGGGACTAGAGCAGATACGCAGTATTTT
CASRSPGTRADTQYF
>NA|NA|TRBJ2-5|TRBV7-7
TGTGCTAGCAGCTTAGGGGCGGGACAAGAGACCCAGTACTTC
CASSLGAGQETQYF
>NA|NA|TRBJ1-2|TRBV20-1
TGCAGTGCTAGATGGAATGTCGGGAACTATGGCTACACCTTC
CSARWNVGNYGYTF
>NA|NA|TRBJ2-2|TRBV5-1
TGCGTCAGCAGGTTGACCGAGAACACCGGGGAGCTGTTTTTT
CVSRLTENTGELFF
>NA|many|TRBJ2-2|TRBV11-2
TGTGCCAGCAGCTTAGGAGGACAGTCTGAGCGGGAGCTGTTTTTT
CASSLGGQSERELFF
>TRBD1|many|TRBJ2-5|TRBV20-1
TGCAGTGCCGGACAGGGAGGGACCCAGTACTTC
CSAGQGGTQYF
>TRBD2|few|TRBJ2-1|TRBV4-2
TGTGCCAGCAGCCACCCTAAAAAACGGACTAGCGGTTACAATGAGCAGTTCTTC
CASSHPKKRTSGYNEQFF
>NA|many|TRBJ2-7|TRBV4-2
TGTGCCAGCAGCCCATGGATTATAGGGATGTTATCCTACGAGCAGTACTTC
CASSPWIIGMLSYEQYF
>TRBD2|many|TRBJ2-1|TRBV10-3
TGTGCCATCAGTGAAGGGACTAGCTCAGCGTTCTTC
CAISEGTSSAFF
>NA|many|TRBJ1-5|TRBV7-2
TGTGCCAGCAGCTTAGCGGGGCAGGTTCATCAGCCCCAGCATTTT
CASSLAGQVHQPQHF
>TRBD1|many|TRBJ2-3|TRBV27
TGTGCCAGCAGGCCCCTGGACAGGGGCACAGATACGCAGTATTTT
CASRPLDRGTDTQYF
>NA|many|TRBJ1-3|TRBV18
TGTGCCAGCTCACCAATCGGGGTCTCCAAGTCCTCTGGAAACACCATATATTTT
CASSPIGVSKSSGNTIYF
>TRBD1|many|TRBJ2-7|TRBV6-2/TRBV6-3
TGTGCCAGCGGACAGGGGTACGAGCAGTACTTC
CASGQGYEQYF
>TRBD1|NA|TRBJ1-2|TRBV5-1
TGCGCCAGCAGCCCCGGACAGGGGAAGGAAGGCTACACCTTC
CASSPGQGKEGYTF
>NA|few|TRBJ2-1|TRBV19
TGTGCCAGTAGAAAAAGGGGACGGGCCCACAATGAGCAGTTCTTC
CASRKRGRAHNEQFF
>TRBD1|NA|TRBJ2-2|TRBV20-1
TGCAGTGCTAGAGTACCGGGACAGGGGGCGCGTCGGGGCACCGGGGAGCTGTTTTTT
CSARVPGQGARRGTGELFF
>TRBD1|many|TRBJ1-2|TRBV9
TGTGCCAGCAGCGTAGAGCGGACAGGGCAAATTGGCTACACCTTC
CASSVERTGQIGYTF
>TRBD2|many|TRBJ2-3|TRBV5-1
TGCGCCAGCAGCACAGCGGGAGCCATAAAAGATACGCAGTATTTT
CASSTAGAIKDTQYF
>NA|few|TRBJ2-1|TRBV20-1
TGCAGTTCGATACGGGGGGCGAATGAGCAGTTCTTC
CSSIRGANEQFF
>NA|few|TRBJ2-1|TRBV29-1
TGCAGCGTCGGGGTTGGGGGCAGTGGTCCCAATGAGCAGTTCTTC
CSVGVGGSGPNEQFF
>NA|NA|TRBJ1-6|TRBV18
TGTGCCAGCTCACCACCAGGTCTAGGAGGTCATAATTCACCCCTCCACTTT
CASSPPGLGGHNSPLHF
>NA|medium-sized|TRBJ2-7|TRBV20-1
TGCAGTGCTGCCTCAGGCGTTGAGCAGTACTTC
CSAASGVEQYF
>NA|few|TRBJ2-1|TRBV30
TGTGCCTGGAGGAGTACAGGGAGGGGTAATGAGCAGTTCTTC
CAWRSTGRGNEQFF
>TRBD2|many|TRBJ2-1|TRBV7-9
TGTGCCAGCAGCATGCTAGCGGATGAGCAGTTCTTC
CASSMLADEQFF
>NA|many|TRBJ1-4|TRBV29-1
TGCAGCGTTGCAAGGGCGGAAAAACTGTTTTTT
CSVARAEKLFF
>TRBD2|NA|TRBJ2-5|TRBV5-1
TGCGCCAGCAGCACAACTAGCGGTCAAGAGACCCAGTACTTC
CASSTTSGQETQYF
>TRBD1|NA|TRBJ2-5|TRBV27
TGTGCCAGCAGACGCGGACAGGGGGCGGAGACCCAGTACTTC
CASRRGQGAETQYF
>TRBD1|NA|TRBJ1-5|TRBV12-3/TRBV12-4
TGTGCCAGCAGTTTAGACAGGACAGGAAGATCTCAGCCCCAGCATTTT
CASSLDRTGRSQPQHF
>TRBD2|many|TRBJ2-7|TRBV7-2
TGTGCCAGCAGGACTAGCGCGACCTACGAGCAGTACTTC
CASRTSATYEQYF
>NA|NA|TRBJ2-5|TRBV5-4
TGTGCCAGCAGCTTGACGTGGGGAGAGACCCAGTACTTC
CASSLTWGETQYF
>TRBD1|medium-sized|TRBJ2-4|TRBV6-2/TRBV6-3
TGTGCCGCCGCACAGGGGGCTATAGCCAAAAACATTCAGTACTTC
CAAAQGAIAKNIQYF
>NA|NA|TRBJ1-1|TRBV19
TGTGCCAGTAGTATAGCCCCGGGATCCCAGAACACTGAAGCTTTCTTT
CASSIAPGSQNTEAFF
>NA|many|TRBJ1-1|TRBV20-1
TGCAGTGCTAGAGATTCAGGGTCGAACACTGAAGCTTTCTTT
CSARDSGSNTEAFF
>NA|NA|TRBJ2-1|TRBV2
TGTGCCAGCAGTGCACTCGGTGGTGGGAATGAGCAGTTCTTC
CASSALGGGNEQFF
>TRBD2|few|TRBJ2-1|TRBV20-1
TGCAGTGCAGCGGGACTAGCGGCCTCCTACAATGAGCAGTTCTTC
CSAAGLAASYNEQFF
>TRBD1|NA|TRBJ1-5|TRBV7-8
TGTGCCAGCAGCTTAGGGTCGGCAGGGGGAGGTCAGCCCCAGCATTTT
CASSLGSAGGGQPQHF
>NA|many|TRBJ1-1|TRBV20-1
TGCAGTGCTACGAGGGGGTATAGCACTGAAGCTTTCTTT
CSATRGYSTEAFF
>NA|NA|TRBJ2-7|TRBV3-1
TGTGCCAGCAGGGGGGGAGCAAGCGGCTCCTACGAGCAGTACTTC
CASRGGASGSYEQYF
>TRBD1|many|TRBJ2-5|TRBV28
TGTGCCAGCAGTCCGGGGGACAGGGTTACGAAGACCCAGTACTTC
CASSPGDRVTKTQYF
>NA|many|TRBJ2-1|TRBV3-1
TGTGCCAGCAGCCTTCGAGGAGGGAATGAGCAGTTCTTC
CASSLRGGNEQFF
>NA|NA|TRBJ1-4|TRBV19
TGTGCCAGTGCAGGCTCGGCCGCCTGGGAAAAACTGTTTTTT
CASAGSAAWEKLFF
>NA|many|TRBJ2-3|TRBV20-1
TGCAGTGCTAGAGACGCTGGCGGCACAGATACGCAGTATTTT
CSARDAGGTDTQYF
>TRBD1|many|TRBJ1-2|TRBV29-1
TGCAGCGCTTGGAGCCGGGACAGGGGGTTTGGCTACACCTTC
CSAWSRDRGFGYTF
>NA|few|TRBJ2-1|TRBV20-1
TGCAGTGCTCTAAGGAACAATGAGCAGTTCTTC
CSALRNNEQFF
>NA|NA|TRBJ2-2|TRBV20-1
TGCAGTGCTAGCTGGGAGGAATCCGGGGAGCTGTTTTTT
CSASWEESGELFF
>NA|few|TRBJ1-6|TRBV20-1
TGCAGTGCTAGAGTTGGGGCAGAGTATTCACCCCTCCACTTT
CSARVGAEYSPLHF
>NA|few|TRBJ1-4|TRBV5-8
TGTGCCAGCAGCTCCGGGACGGAGACAACTAATGAAAAACTGTTTTTT
CASSSGTETTNEKLFF
>NA|NA|TRBJ2-7|TRBV20-1
TGCAGTGCTGAAGGTGAGAAGGTGGGCTACGAGCAGTACTTC
CSAEGEKVGYEQYF
>TRBD2|few|TRBJ2-7|TRBV4-3
TGCGCCAGCAGTCTACAGGCGGGAGGGGGCGAGCAGTACTTC
CASSLQAGGGEQYF
>TRBD1|many|TRBJ1-1|TRBV5-1
TGCGCCAGCAGCAAGGGGCAGGGGGCTTACACTGAAGCTTTCTTT
CASSKGQGAYTEAFF
>NA|few|TRBJ1-3|TRBV7-2
TGTGCCAGCAGCTTCTGGGGAAACACCATATATTTT
CASSFWGNTIYF